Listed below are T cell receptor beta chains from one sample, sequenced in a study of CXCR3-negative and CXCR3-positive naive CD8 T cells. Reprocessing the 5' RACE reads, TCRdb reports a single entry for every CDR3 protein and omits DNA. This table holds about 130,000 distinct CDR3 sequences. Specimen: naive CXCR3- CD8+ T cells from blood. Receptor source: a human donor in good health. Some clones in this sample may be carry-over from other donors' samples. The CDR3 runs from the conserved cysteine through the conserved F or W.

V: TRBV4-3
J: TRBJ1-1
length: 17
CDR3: CASSQTGQGQRNTEAFF

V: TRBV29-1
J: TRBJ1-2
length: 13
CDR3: CSDRDRAGYGYTF

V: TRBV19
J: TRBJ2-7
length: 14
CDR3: CASSTGQVIYEQYF

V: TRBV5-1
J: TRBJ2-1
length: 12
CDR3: CASSPTTNEQFF

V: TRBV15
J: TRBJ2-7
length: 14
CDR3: CATSGPGAANEQYF

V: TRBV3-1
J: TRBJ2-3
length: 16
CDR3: CASSQATKQRTDTQYF

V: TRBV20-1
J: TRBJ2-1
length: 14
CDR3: CSAFTGTPNNEQFF

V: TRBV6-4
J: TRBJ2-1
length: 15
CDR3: CASSTLAGGPNEQFF

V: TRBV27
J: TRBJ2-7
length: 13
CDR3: CASSVGISYEQYF

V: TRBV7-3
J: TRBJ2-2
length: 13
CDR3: CASSAGDTGELFF

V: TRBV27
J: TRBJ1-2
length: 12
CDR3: CASKGQNYGYTF

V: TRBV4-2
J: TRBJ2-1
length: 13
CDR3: CASSQDFGNEQFF

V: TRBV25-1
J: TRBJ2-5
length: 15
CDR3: CASSEFGTGRETQYF

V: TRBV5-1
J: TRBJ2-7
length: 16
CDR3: CASSDETGADPYEQYF

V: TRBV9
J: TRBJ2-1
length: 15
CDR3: CASSHGLAGVNEQFF

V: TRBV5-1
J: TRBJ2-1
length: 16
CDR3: CASSLVAGVAYNEQFF

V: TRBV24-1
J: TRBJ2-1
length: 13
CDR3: CATKAGSHNEQFF

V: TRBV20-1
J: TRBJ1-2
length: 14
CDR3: CSARDDDRVQGYTF

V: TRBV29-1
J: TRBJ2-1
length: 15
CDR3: CSFCVSGGSYNEQFF

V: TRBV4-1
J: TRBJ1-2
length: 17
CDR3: CASSPPGDARANYGYTF

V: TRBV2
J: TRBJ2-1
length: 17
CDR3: CASSEFGLAGSYNEQFF

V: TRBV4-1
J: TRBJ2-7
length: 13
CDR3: CPSSHSRDRVQYF

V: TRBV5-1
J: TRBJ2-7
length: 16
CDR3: CASSFDPGTPTYEQYF

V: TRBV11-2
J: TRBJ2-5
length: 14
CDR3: CASSFWANQETQYF

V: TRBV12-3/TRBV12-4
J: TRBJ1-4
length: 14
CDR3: CASSGQDGNEKLFF

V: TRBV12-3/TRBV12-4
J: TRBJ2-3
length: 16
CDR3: CASSLPQGMGTDTQYF

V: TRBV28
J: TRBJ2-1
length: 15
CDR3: CASSLRTSRWNEQFF

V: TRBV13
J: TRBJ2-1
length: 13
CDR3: CASRVSGDNEQFF

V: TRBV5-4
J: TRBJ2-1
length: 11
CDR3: CASSPGGEQFF

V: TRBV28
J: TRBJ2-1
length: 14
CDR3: CASNQGGAYNEQFF

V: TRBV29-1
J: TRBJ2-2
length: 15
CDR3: CSAGPGVSSTGELFF

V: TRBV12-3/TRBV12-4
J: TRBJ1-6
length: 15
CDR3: CASSLPGQVESPLHF

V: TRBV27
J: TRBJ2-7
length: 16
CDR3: CASSLSRQGAGYEQYF

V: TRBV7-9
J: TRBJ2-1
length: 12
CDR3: CASDRGYNEQFF

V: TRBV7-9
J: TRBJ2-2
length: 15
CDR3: CASSNTDRNTGELFF

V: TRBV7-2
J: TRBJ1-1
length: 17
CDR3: CASSSSRAEGQNTEAFF

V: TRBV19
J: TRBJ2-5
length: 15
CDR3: CASRWTSGSRETQYF

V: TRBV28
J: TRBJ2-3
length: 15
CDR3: CATLTYVGRIDTQYF

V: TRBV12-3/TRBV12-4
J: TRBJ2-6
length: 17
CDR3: CASRSGKRSSGANVLTF

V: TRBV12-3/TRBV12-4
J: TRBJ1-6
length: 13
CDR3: CVSSLKEGTPLHF